This T cell receptor (beta chain) was sequenced in a study of regulatory T cells in long-lasting Graves disease. The TCR beta library used iRepertoire HTBI primers with Arm-PCR amplification of CDR3. TCRdb ran MiXCR on the multiplex PCR reads and lists one entry per CDR3 protein. The table includes under 700,000 distinct CDR3 sequences, about 16% detected once. The time point denotes: newly diagnosed GD, antithyroid drugs for less than 3 months. RNA extracted from PBMCs served as the sequencing template. J gave up 4 bases and V 5 bases, and 7 bases lay outside the gene matches. The CDR3 totals 16 residues. This same sample was also part of a study on T cells in Graves' hyperthyroidism and ophthalmopathy. As reported in that work: HTBI primers were used for first-round RT-PCR of the TCR CDR3.

The chain combines TRBV12-3 or TRBV12-4 with TRBJ2-5; 13 bases match TRBD2. This sample comprised peripheral blood mononuclear cells (PBMCs), obtained at new diagnosis, from a patient treated with antithyroid drugs. The source is a woman aged 35-65 years with Graves disease. The CDR3 DNA reads TGTGCCAGCAGTATACTAGCGGGGGGGATTGGAGAGACCCAGTACTTC. Protein: CASSILAGGIGETQYF.